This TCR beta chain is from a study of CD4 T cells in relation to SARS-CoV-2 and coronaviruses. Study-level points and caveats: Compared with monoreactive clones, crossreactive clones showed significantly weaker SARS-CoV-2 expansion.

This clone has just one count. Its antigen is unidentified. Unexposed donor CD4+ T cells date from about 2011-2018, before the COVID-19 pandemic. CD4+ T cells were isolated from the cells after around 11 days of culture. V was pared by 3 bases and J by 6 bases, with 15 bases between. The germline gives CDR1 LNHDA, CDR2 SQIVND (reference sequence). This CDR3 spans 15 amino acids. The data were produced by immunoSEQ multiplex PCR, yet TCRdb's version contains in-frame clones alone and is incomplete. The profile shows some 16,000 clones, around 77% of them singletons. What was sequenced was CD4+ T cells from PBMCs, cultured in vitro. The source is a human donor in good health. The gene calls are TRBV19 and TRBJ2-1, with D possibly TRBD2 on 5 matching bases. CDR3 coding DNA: TGTGCCAGTAGTATCCCTAGTCTAGCTGGCAATGAGCAGTTCTTC. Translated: CASSIPSLAGNEQFF.